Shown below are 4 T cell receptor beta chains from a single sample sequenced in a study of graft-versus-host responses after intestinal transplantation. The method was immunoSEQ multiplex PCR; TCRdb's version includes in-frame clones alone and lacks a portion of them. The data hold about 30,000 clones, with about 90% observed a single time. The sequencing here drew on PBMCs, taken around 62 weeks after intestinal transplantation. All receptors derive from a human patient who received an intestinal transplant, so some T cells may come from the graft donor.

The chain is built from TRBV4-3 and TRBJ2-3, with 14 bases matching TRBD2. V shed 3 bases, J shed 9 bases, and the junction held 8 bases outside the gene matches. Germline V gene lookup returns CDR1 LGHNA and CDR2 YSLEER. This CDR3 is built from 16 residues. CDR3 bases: TGCGCCAGCAGCCATAGACTAGCGGGGGGGCCATTGACGCAGTATTTT. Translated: CASSHRLAGGPLTQYF.

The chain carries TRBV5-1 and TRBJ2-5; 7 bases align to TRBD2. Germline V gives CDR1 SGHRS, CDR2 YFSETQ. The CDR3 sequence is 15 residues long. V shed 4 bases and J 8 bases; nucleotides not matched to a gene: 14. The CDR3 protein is CASSRERDQEDTQYF. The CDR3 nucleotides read TGCGCCAGCAGCAGGGAGCGGGATCAAGAGGACACCCAGTACTTC.

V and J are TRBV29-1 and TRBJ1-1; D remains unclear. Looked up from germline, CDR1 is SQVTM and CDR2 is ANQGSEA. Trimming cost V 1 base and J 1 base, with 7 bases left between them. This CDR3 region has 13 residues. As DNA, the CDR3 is TGCAGCGTTGAAGGACGGTCGAACACTGAAGCTTTCTTT. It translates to CSVEGRSNTEAFF.

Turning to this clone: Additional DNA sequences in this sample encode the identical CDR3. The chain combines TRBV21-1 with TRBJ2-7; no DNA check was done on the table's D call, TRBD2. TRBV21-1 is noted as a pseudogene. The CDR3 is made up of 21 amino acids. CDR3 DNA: TGCGCCAGCAGCAAAGTGGTTTTGGGACTAGCGGGGGGCGACAGCTCCTACGAGCAGTACTTC. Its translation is CASSKVVLGLAGGDSSYEQYF.